The source of this T cell receptor beta chain is a study of blood T cell repertoires in COVID-19. V lost 5 bases, J lost 1 base, and 4 bases stayed unmatched. Germline V CDR1 and CDR2: SGHTA, FQGTGA. This CDR3 comprises 16 residues. Method: immunoSEQ multiplex PCR; TCRdb's copy keeps in-frame clones and lacks some. The sample has 87,000 or so clones, about 85% seen once; the top ten hold approximately 3%. The sample was peripheral blood. This TCR was recovered from a woman aged 80 or older with COVID-19, enrolled during active disease. The chain couples TRBV7-3 to TRBJ2-5, with 13 positions matching TRBD2. The chain's CDR3 is CASSPGLAGVQETQYF. CDR3 nucleotide sequence: TGTGCCAGCAGCCCTGGACTAGCGGGGGTCCAAGAGACCCAGTACTTC.